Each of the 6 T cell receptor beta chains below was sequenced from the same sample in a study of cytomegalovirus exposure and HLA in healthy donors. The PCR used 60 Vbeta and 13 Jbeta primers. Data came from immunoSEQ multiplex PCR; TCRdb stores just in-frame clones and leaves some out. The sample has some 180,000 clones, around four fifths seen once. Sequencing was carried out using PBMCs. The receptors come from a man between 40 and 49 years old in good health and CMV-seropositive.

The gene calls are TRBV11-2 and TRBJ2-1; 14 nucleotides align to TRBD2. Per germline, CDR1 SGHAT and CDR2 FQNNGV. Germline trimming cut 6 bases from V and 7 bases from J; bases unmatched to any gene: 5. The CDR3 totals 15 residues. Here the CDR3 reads CASRTTSGRVNEQFF. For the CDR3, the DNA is TGTGCCAGCAGAACGACTAGCGGGAGGGTTAATGAGCAGTTCTTC.

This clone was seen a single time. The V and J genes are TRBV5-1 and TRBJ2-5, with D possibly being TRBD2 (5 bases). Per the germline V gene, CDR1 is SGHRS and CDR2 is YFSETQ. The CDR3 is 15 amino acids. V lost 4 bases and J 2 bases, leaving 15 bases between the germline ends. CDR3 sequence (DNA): TGCGCCAGCAGCCCTAGCCCCCGCCTACAAGAGACCCAGTACTTC. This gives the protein CASSPSPRLQETQYF.

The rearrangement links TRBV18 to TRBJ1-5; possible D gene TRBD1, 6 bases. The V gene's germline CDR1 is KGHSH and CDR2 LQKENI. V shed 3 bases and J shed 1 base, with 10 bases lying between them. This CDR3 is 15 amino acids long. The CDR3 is CASSPGTLSNQPQHF. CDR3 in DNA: TGTGCCAGCTCACCCGGGACACTAAGCAATCAGCCCCAGCATTTT.

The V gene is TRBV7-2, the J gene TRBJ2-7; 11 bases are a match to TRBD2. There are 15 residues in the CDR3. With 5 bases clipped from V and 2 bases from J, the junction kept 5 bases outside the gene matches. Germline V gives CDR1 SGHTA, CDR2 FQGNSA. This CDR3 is CASSLTSGTAYEQYF. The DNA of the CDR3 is TGTGCCAGCAGCCTGACTAGCGGGACAGCCTACGAGCAGTACTTC. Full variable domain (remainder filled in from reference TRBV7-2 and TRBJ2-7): GAGVSQSPSNKVTEKGKDVELRCDPISGHTALYWYRQSLGQGLEFLIYFQGNSAPDKSGLPSDRFSAERTGGSVSTLTIQRTQQEDSAVYLCASSLTSGTAYEQYFGPGTRLTVT.

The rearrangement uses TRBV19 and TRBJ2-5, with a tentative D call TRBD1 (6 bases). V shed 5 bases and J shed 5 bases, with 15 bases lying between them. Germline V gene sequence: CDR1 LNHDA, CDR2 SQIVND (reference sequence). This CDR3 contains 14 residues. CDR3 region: CASSPLDSPETQYF. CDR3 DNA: TGTGCCAGTAGTCCGTTGGACAGTCCGGAGACCCAGTACTTC.

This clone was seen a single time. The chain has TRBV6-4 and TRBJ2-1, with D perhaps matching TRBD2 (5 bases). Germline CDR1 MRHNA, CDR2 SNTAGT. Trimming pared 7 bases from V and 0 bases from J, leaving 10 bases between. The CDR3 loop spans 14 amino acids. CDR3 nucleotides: TGTGCCAGCAATGGTCGGGACTCCTACAATGAGCAGTTCTTC. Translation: CASNGRDSYNEQFF.